This TCR beta chain was sequenced for a study of cytomegalovirus exposure and HLA in healthy donors. Study-wide results and limits: CMV antigen specificity was confirmed in vitro for a few CMV-associated chains.

For this clone: Its matching antigen is unknown.

Unmatched junction bases numbered 4, after V lost 0 bases and J lost 4 bases. The length of the CDR3 is 16 residues. Assay used: immunoSEQ multiplex PCR; TCRdb lists only in-frame clones, some missing. Among over 200,000 clones, roughly 85% were seen once, and the ten largest hold 4.5% to 7%. The sequenced material came from PBMCs. The TCR was taken from a woman aged 18 to 35 in good health and CMV-seronegative. V gene TRBV6-7 combines with J gene TRBJ2-5, with 11 bases identical to TRBD2. TRBV6-7 is filed as an ORF, its function uncertain. In DNA form, the CDR3 reads TGTGCCAGCAGTTACTCTCTAGCGGGGGGAGGAGAGACCCAGTACTTC. This gives the protein CASSYSLAGGGETQYF.